This TCR beta chain comes out of a study of blood T cells in healthy people across ages. Per-sample yields of isolated PBMCs were at least 7 million. Total RNA was isolated from each sample in quantities of at least 5 micrograms. There are 13 residues in the CDR3. Germline CDR1 DFQATT, CDR2 SNEGSKA (reference sequence). Trimming took 7 bases from V and 9 from J; bases not matched to a gene: 13. Combining a sample-barcoded 5' primer with a J-beta primer mix, a second PCR ran for roughly 7 to 11 cycles. TCRdb ran MiXCR on the 5' RACE reads and lists one entry per CDR3 protein. The sample lists hundreds of thousands of distinct CDR3 sequences; roughly 60% were seen once.

The sample taken for sequencing was blood. The clonotype comes from a man aged 25-45 years in good health. The chain combines TRBV20-1 with TRBJ2-3; 7 bases agree with TRBD2. CDR3 amino acids: CSGVGLAEGTQYF. The CDR3 DNA reads as TGCAGTGGGGTGGGGCTAGCGGAAGGAACGCAGTATTTT.